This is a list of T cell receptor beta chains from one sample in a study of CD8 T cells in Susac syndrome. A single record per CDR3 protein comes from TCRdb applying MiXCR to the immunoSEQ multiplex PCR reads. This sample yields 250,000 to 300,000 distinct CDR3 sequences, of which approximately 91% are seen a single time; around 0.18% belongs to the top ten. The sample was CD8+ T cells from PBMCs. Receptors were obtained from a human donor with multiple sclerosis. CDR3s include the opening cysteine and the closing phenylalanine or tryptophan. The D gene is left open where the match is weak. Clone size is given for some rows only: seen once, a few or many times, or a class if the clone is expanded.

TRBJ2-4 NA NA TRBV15 CATSRVKKNIQYF TGTGCCACCAGCAGAGTGAAGAAAAACATTCAGTACTTC
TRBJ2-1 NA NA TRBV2 CASPTPYNEQFF TGTGCCAGCCCCACCCCCTACAATGAGCAGTTCTTC
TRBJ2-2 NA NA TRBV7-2 CASSTGTGWYTGELFF TGTGCCAGCAGCACGGGCACAGGGTGGTATACCGGGGAGCTGTTTTTT
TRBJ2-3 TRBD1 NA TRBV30 CAWSAGQGTDTQYF TGTGCCTGGAGTGCTGGACAGGGCACAGATACGCAGTATTTT
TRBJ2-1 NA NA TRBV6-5 CASSYTPGAYNEQFF TGTGCCAGCAGTTACACGCCGGGGGCCTACAATGAGCAGTTCTTC
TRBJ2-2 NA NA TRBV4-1 CASSQASLSAGELFF TGCGCCAGCAGCCAAGCAAGTTTGTCGGCCGGGGAGCTGTTTTTT
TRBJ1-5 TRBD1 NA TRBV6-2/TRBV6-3 CASSYGQGVNQPQHF TGTGCCAGCAGTTACGGGCAGGGGGTGAATCAGCCCCAGCATTTT
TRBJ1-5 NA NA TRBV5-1 CASSPGNSNQPQHF TGCGCCAGCAGCCCGGGGAATAGCAATCAGCCCCAGCATTTT
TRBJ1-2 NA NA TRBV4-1 CASSQEDYTTVTYGYTF TGCGCCAGCAGCCAAGAAGACTACACGACGGTCACCTATGGCTACACCTTC
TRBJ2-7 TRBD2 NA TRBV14 CASSSQLADYYEQYF TGTGCCAGCAGTTCTCAACTAGCGGACTACTACGAGCAGTACTTC
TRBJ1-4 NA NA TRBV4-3 CASSQVAGADKKLFF TGCGCCAGCAGCCAAGTGGCGGGGGCAGATAAAAAACTGTTTTTT
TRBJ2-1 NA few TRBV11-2 CASSLGNPPTSEQFF TGTGCCAGCAGCTTGGGCAACCCACCTACAAGTGAGCAGTTCTTC
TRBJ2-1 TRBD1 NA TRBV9 CASSVVGQGGSEQFF TGTGCCAGCAGCGTAGTGGGACAGGGAGGTAGTGAGCAGTTCTTC
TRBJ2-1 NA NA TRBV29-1 CSVEDLQRTISYNEQFF TGCAGCGTTGAAGATCTTCAGCGGACAATCTCCTACAATGAGCAGTTCTTC
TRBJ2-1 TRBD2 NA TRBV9 CASSPGTIGGNEQFF TGTGCCAGCAGCCCCGGGACTATCGGAGGGAATGAGCAGTTCTTC
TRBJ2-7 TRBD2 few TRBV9 CASSVGTSGAYEQYF TGTGCCAGCAGCGTAGGGACTAGCGGTGCCTACGAGCAGTACTTC